These 18 T cell receptor beta chains were all obtained from the same sample, sequenced in a study of T-cell memory formation after mild COVID-19. Via MiXCR, TCRdb re-called the 5' RACE reads, giving one row per CDR3 protein. Here the sample spans fewer than 700,000 distinct CDR3 sequences, roughly 22% being singletons. Sequencing was performed on PBMCs or a T cell subset sorted from them (not recorded which). The origin of the receptors is an adult woman who had mild COVID-19 (a few samples of this study predate the infection). Cell type and time point are not known.

This clonotype showed up many times. The genes are TRBV7-3 and TRBJ2-3, with D perhaps matching TRBD1 (5 bases). The V end lost 8 bases, the J end lost 2 bases, and 11 bases lay between the germline ends. The CDR3 spans 13 residues. Looked up from germline, CDR1 is SGHTA and CDR2 is FQGTGA. The CDR3 nucleotides read TGTGCCAGCGGGGCGGCGGACACAGATACGCAGTATTTT. This encodes CASGAADTDTQYF.

This clonotype was observed a handful of times. The genes are TRBV7-3 and TRBJ2-2; 13 bases align to TRBD2. Germline V CDR1 and CDR2: SGHTA, FQGTGA. The CDR3 length is 19 residues. Trimming at V came to 8 bases and at J to 6 bases, leaving 18 bases not matched to a gene. The CDR3 DNA sequence: TGTGCCAGCGGAAAAACGGGACTAGCGGGACTCGGGAGTTCCGGGGAGCTGTTTTTT. Translation: CASGKTGLAGLGSSGELFF.

CDR3 loop: CASSQRFQGAQETQYF. CDR3 DNA sequence: TGCGCCAGCAGCCAACGATTCCAGGGGGCTCAAGAGACCCAGTACTTC. The chain uses TRBV4-1 and TRBJ2-5; 8 bases are shared with TRBD1. The germline gives CDR1 MGHRA, CDR2 YSYEKL. V lost 2 bases and J lost 2; bases outside the gene matches: 7. This CDR3 region has 16 residues.

This clonotype was counted a few times. The chain carries TRBV2 and TRBJ2-3, with no clear D. This CDR3 is 16 amino acids long. Germline CDR1 is SNHLY and CDR2 is FYNNEI. The V and J ends lost 1 base and 2 bases respectively, with 13 bases between them. CDR3 DNA sequence: TGTGCCAGCAGTGAAGTACGCTCGAGCATCACAGATACGCAGTATTTT. Its protein product is CASSEVRSSITDTQYF.

In its sample, this clonotype was seen a few times. Written as DNA, the CDR3 is TGTGCCAGCAACCAAGGGGTTGGGAGCTATGGCTACACCTTC. Its translation: CASNQGVGSYGYTF. The chain combines TRBV7-6 with TRBJ1-2; a possible D gene is TRBD1 (5 bases). Looked up from germline, CDR1 is SGHVS and CDR2 is FNYEAQ. The CDR3 has 14 amino acids. V was pared by 7 bases and J by 4 bases, with 16 bases between.

The sample holds a few counts of this clonotype. J is TRBJ2-1 and V is TRBV27; D is perhaps TRBD2 (6 bases). In germline, CDR1 is MNHEY, CDR2 SMNVEV (reference sequence). The CDR3 contains 13 residues. The V end lost 5 bases, the J end lost 8 bases, and 13 bases lay between the germline ends. CDR3 region: CASSDVAGYEQFF. In DNA form, the CDR3 reads TGTGCCAGCAGTGACGTTGCGGGGTATGAGCAGTTCTTC.

The rearrangement links TRBV24-1 to TRBJ2-7; 8 bases align to TRBD1. Looked up from germline, CDR1 is KGHDR and CDR2 is SFDVKD. V lost 9 bases to trimming and J lost 4 bases; unmatched junction nucleotides: 16. CDR3 size: 16 residues. CDR3 protein: CATGGQGREGVYEQYF. DNA of the CDR3: TGTGCCACCGGCGGACAGGGAAGAGAAGGGGTATACGAGCAGTACTTC.

Only a few counts were recorded for this clonotype. This chain joins TRBV5-1 and TRBJ2-5, with 7 bases aligning to TRBD1. V dropped 2 bases and J dropped 2; count of bases not matched to a gene: 3. Germline CDR1 reads SGHRS; CDR2 reads YFSETQ. This CDR3 has 14 residues. This CDR3 is CASSFRDRQETQYF. The CDR3 DNA reads TGCGCCAGCAGCTTCCGGGACAGACAAGAGACCCAGTACTTC.

V gene TRBV6-6 combines with J gene TRBJ2-1, with no clear D. The V end was cut by 2 bases, the J end by 7 bases, with 12 bases between. This CDR3 has 14 residues. The germline V gene has CDR1 MNHNY and CDR2 SVGAGI (reference sequence). CDR3 DNA sequence: TGTGCCAGCAGTTACCCTGCCAAAGGGAATGAGCAGTTCTTC. It encodes CASSYPAKGNEQFF.

The V call is TRBV29-1, the J call TRBJ1-2, with 7 bases aligning to TRBD1. With V trimmed by 6 bases and J by 1 base, 5 bases remained unmatched. Germline V gene lookup returns CDR1 SQVTM and CDR2 ANQGSEA. The CDR3 totals 13 residues. The CDR3 coding sequence is TGCAGCGTGGTTACAGGGGATAACTATGGCTACACCTTC. Translated, it gives CSVVTGDNYGYTF.

The sample holds many counts of this clonotype. The chain recombines TRBV6-6 with TRBJ1-6; D is unclear. The V gene lost 5 bases and the J gene lost 6 bases, with 8 bases spanning the gap. From germline, CDR1 is MNHNY and CDR2 SVGAGI (reference sequence). The CDR3 is 13 residues long. The DNA of the CDR3 is TGTGCCAGCAGTGACGGGCTTAATTCACCCCTCCACTTT. Translating it yields CASSDGLNSPLHF.

There are many counts of this clonotype. The genes are TRBV20-1 and TRBJ1-1; TRBD1 might be the D (6 bases). The CDR3 loop spans 15 amino acids. CDR1 and CDR2 (germline): DFQATT, SNEGSKA (reference sequence). V was cut by 0 bases and J by 0 bases, with 11 bases left in between. The CDR3 DNA sequence: TGCAGTGCTAGAGAAGATAGGACAGTGAACACTGAAGCTTTCTTT. Its protein product is CSAREDRTVNTEAFF.

This chain connects TRBV4-1 to TRBJ1-5, with D tentatively TRBD1 (6 bases). With 0 bases removed from V and 7 bases from J, the gap between germline ends came to 16 bases. The CDR3 is 16 amino acids. Germline V lookup: CDR1 MGHRA, CDR2 YSYEKL. DNA of the CDR3: TGCGCCAGCAGCCAAGAGCTCGGACAGTCGCGGCAGCCCCAGCATTTT. It specifies CASSQELGQSRQPQHF.

With regard to this clonotype: Relative to the germline gene, one junction end is altered; a read error may explain this. The chain has TRBV3-1 and TRBJ1-2, with no clear D. CDR1 LGHDT and CDR2 YNNKEL come from the germline V gene (reference sequence). The CDR3 has 12 residues. The CDR3 DNA reads TGTGCCAGCAGCCAGGGATCGACCGTCATACTCTTC. Protein product: CASSQGSTVILF.

The table lists this clonotype with a few counts. The chain recombines TRBV5-5 with TRBJ2-3; TRBD2 is a possible D gene (5 bases). The CDR3 covers 16 residues. The V end was cut by 3 bases, the J end by 2 bases, with 16 bases between. Germline-derived CDR1 and CDR2 are SGHKS and YYEKEE (reference sequence). The CDR3: CASSSLRTLYTDTQYF. In DNA, the CDR3 is TGTGCCAGCAGCTCGCTAAGGACTCTTTACACAGATACGCAGTATTTT. Full variable domain (outside the CDR3, taken from reference TRBV5-5 and TRBJ2-3): DAGVTQSPTHLIKTRGQQVTLRCSPISGHKSVSWYQQVLGQGPQFIFQYYEKEERGRGNFPDRFSARQFPNYSSELNVNALLLGDSALYLCASSSLRTLYTDTQYFGPGTRLTVL.

This clonotype was found a few times. The rearrangement links TRBV18 to TRBJ1-5, with D hard to call. The V end lost 4 bases, the J end lost 3 bases, and 10 bases lay between the germline ends. There are 14 residues in the CDR3. The V gene's germline CDR1 is KGHSH and CDR2 LQKENI. For the CDR3, the DNA is TGTGCCAGCTCACGTAACACTAACAATCAGCCCCAGCATTTT. This sequence encodes CASSRNTNNQPQHF.

This clonotype has only a few counts. The chain's CDR3 is CASSKGPAGGAYGYTF. CDR3 nucleotide sequence: TGTGCCAGCAGTAAGGGACCGGCCGGGGGTGCCTATGGCTACACCTTC. The gene calls are TRBV6-1 and TRBJ1-2, with D possibly matching TRBD1 (5 bases). This CDR3 region has 16 residues. Deletions cut 5 bases from V and 4 bases from J, with 20 bases between. The V gene's germline CDR1 is MNHNS and CDR2 SASEGT.

The CDR3 loop is CASSISGTTFNEQFF. The CDR3 bases are TGTGCCAGTAGTATTTCGGGGACTACCTTCAATGAGCAGTTCTTC. The V gene is TRBV19, the J gene TRBJ2-1; the match to TRBD2 covers 7 bases. This CDR3 has 15 amino acids. The V and J ends lost 3 bases and 6 bases, in that order; junction bases with no gene match: 8. The germline gives CDR1 LNHDA, CDR2 SQIVND (reference sequence).